The entry that follows covers one TCR beta chain sequence. Its binding antigen is unknown. There are no base qualities to consult, and no much larger clone falls within one base. This specimen belongs to a study of T-cell memory formation after mild COVID-19 (dated by TCRdb to the early 2020s). Describing the broader study: Most TCR sequence clusters were specific to one of the two donors. T-cell clones expanding and contracting after mild COVID-19 in a couple of donors were tracked by longitudinal TCRalpha and TCRbeta repertoire sequencing. Two young, previously healthy adult volunteers made up the cohort, one male and one female. What the work shows at the level of the full study, not this receptor alone: The study covered only a couple of mild cases, and larger cohorts including severe cases with pre-infection samples were considered necessary. Contracting CD4+ clones turned up mainly in the CM and EM memory subsets, whereas EMRA was where CD8+ clones were enriched. SARS-CoV-2 specificity was not confirmed for the second-wave clones peaking on day 37. Some responding clones were detected in pre-infection memory, which suggested that pre-existing cross-reactive memory T cells had joined the SARS-CoV-2 response. Clones that contracted from day 15 to 85 showed balanced CD4/CD8 phenotypes, whereas a second wave of clones that expanded from day 15 to 37 leaned towards CD4+.

V loses 5 bases, J loses 0 bases, and the germline ends lie 10 bases apart. For CDR1 and CDR2, the germline V gene lists SQVTM and ANQGSEA. Including cysteine and phenylalanine, the CDR3 has 13 amino acids. The entry retains the CDR3 DNA only, 39 bases that are in frame from base 1. Sequenced on an Illumina NovaSeq 6000. TCRalpha and TCRbeta cDNA libraries were built by 5'RACE with constant-segment primers, adding sample barcodes and unique molecular identifiers. RNA was extracted from every sample with Trizol reagent. Library amplification was performed in two PCR steps, and a second sample barcode and Illumina TruSeq adapters were introduced in the second step. Libraries were sequenced on an Illumina NovaSeq with 2 x 150 bp paired-end reads. The authors' pipeline ran thus. With migec v1.2.7, reads were demultiplexed and then collapsed into UMI-guided consensus sequences. With mixcr v2.1.11, UMI consensuses were aligned to TRA and TRB V and J templates and assembled into clonotypes. A clonotype was counted as expanded or contracted only if both edgeR and NoisET called the change significant, with noise models trained on biological replicates. For edgeR calls, the cutoffs were a false discovery rate-adjusted p below 0.01 and a log2 fold-change threshold of 1. As an exploratory analysis of dynamics, PCA with hierarchical clustering was applied to max-normalized trajectories of the 1000 most abundant clonotypes. Separately sequenced CD4+ and CD8+ repertoires were used to assign the CD4 or CD8 phenotype of responding clones. TCRdb took the public reads, trimmed them with fastp at Q25, ran MiXCR for clone calling and kept in-frame beta chains. All rows with the same CDR3 protein become a single entry with the most common DNA and genes. TCRdb, not the authors, supplied the V and J calls. The sample table holds over 130,000 distinct CDR3 sequences, of which more than 13% were seen once. The ten largest account for about 26% of the sample.

Ficoll-Paque density gradient centrifugation was used to isolate PBMCs. The source material was PBMCs or a T cell subset sorted from them (not recorded which). The V gene is TRBV29-1 and the J gene is TRBJ1-2, and TRBD1 may be the D gene, going by 6 matching bases. This clonotype originated in an adult woman who had mild COVID-19 (a few samples of this study predate the infection). The sample titles of this study are shuffled in the database, so cell type and time point are left out; the donor was told from shared clones. The CDR3 region has the sequence CSVTTGSNYGYTF. The nucleotide sequence is given as TGCAGCGTTACGACAGGTTCTAACTATGGCTACACCTTC.